This T cell receptor (beta chain) was profiled in a study of blood T cell repertoires in COVID-19. Study overall: Specimens from acute and convalescent COVID-19 originated in the United States, Italy and Spain.

Enrolment of Seattle patients took place during active infection, and they were followed longitudinally. Per the original data handling: Nucleated cell number was recorded as an estimate derived from reference gene primer amplification. Profiled with immunoSEQ multiplex PCR; TCRdb holds only in-frame clones, not every one. D and trimming come from the DNA, and the V and J calls and clone size come from that table. The sample holds about 180,000 clones, 83% seen once. The CDR3 length is 14 residues. Trimming took 3 bases from V and 6 from J, leaving 14 bases between them. The V gene's germline CDR1 is MNHEY and CDR2 SVGEGT.

The TCR originated in a woman aged 70-85 years with COVID-19, enrolled during active disease. This chain joins TRBV6-2 or TRBV6-3 and TRBJ1-1, with D perhaps TRBD1 (5 bases). The sequenced sample consisted of peripheral blood. Written as DNA, the CDR3 is TGTGCCAGCAGTTATAATAGGGGTATGGCTGAAGCTTTCTTT. This codes for CASSYNRGMAEAFF.